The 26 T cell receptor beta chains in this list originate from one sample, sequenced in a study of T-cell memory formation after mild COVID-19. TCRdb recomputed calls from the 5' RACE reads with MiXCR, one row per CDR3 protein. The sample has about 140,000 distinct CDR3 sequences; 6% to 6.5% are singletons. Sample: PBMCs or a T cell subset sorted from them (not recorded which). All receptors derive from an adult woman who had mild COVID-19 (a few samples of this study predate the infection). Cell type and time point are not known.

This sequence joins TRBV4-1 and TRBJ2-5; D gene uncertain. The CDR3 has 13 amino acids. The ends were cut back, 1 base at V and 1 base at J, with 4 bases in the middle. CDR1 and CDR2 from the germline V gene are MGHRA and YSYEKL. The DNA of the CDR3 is TGCGCCAGCAGCCAAGGCATCCAAGAGACCCAGTACTTC. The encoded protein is CASSQGIQETQYF.

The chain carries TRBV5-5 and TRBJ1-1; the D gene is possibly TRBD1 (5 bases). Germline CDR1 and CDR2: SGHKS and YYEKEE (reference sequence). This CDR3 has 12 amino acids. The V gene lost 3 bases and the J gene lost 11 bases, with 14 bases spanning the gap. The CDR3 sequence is CASSSRGGGAFF. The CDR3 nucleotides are TGTGCCAGCAGCTCCCGGGGGGGAGGCGCTTTCTTT.

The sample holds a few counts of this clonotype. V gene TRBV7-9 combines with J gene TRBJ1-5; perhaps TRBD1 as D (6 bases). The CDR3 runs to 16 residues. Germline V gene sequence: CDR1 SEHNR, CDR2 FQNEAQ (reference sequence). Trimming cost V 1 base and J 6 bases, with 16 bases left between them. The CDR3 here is CASSLGLGGGTQPQHF. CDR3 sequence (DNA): TGTGCCAGCAGCTTAGGTCTTGGGGGGGGCACTCAGCCCCAGCATTTT.

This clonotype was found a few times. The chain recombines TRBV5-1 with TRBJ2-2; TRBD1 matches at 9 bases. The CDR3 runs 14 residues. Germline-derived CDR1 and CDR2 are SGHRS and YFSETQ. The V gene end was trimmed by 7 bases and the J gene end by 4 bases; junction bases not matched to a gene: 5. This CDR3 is CASGETGGTGELFF. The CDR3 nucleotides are TGCGCCAGCGGCGAGACAGGGGGCACCGGGGAGCTGTTTTTT.

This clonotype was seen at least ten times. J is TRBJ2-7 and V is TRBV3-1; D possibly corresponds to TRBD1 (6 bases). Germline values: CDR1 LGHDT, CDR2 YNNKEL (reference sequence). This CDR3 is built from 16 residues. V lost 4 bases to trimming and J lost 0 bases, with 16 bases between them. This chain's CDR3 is CASSLSTGHSSYEQYF. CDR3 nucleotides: TGTGCCAGCAGCCTTTCTACAGGGCATAGCTCCTACGAGCAGTACTTC.

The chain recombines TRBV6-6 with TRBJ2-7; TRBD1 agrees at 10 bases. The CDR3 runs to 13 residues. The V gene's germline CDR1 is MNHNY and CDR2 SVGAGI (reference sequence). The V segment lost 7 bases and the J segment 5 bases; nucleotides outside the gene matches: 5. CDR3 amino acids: CASTQTGGNEQYF. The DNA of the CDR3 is TGTGCCAGCACCCAGACAGGGGGCAACGAGCAGTACTTC.

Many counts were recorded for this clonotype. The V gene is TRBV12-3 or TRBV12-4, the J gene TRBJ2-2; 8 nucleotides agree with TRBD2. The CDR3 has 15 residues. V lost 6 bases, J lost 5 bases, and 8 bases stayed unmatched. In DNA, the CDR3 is TGTGCCAGCAGCCGGAGCGGGAGTTATACCGGGGAGCTGTTTTTT. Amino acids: CASSRSGSYTGELFF.

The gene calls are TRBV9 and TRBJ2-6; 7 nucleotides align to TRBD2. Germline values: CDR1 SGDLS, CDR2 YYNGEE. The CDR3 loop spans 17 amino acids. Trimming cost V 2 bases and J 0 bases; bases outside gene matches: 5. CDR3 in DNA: TGTGCCAGCAGCGTCTCACTAGCGACCTCTGGGGCCAACGTCCTGACTTTC. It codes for CASSVSLATSGANVLTF.

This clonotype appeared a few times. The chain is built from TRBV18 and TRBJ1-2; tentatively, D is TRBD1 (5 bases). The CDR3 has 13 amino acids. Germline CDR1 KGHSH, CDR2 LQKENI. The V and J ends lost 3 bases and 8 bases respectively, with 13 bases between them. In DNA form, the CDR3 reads TGTGCCAGCTCACCTGGGACCTCAGGGGGCTACACCTTC. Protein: CASSPGTSGGYTF.

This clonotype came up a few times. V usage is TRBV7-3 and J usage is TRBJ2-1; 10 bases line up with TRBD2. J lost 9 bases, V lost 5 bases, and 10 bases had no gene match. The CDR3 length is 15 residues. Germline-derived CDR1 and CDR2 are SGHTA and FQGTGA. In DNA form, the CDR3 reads TGTGCCAGCAGCCAAACTAGCGGGATTTGGGGTGAGCAGTTCTTC. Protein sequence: CASSQTSGIWGEQFF.

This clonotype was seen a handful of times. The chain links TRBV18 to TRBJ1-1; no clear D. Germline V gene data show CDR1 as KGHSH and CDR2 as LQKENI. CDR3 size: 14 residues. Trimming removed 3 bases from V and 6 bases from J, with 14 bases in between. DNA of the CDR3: TGTGCCAGCTCACCCTTTAAGACACCCTCTGAAGCTTTCTTT. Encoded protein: CASSPFKTPSEAFF.

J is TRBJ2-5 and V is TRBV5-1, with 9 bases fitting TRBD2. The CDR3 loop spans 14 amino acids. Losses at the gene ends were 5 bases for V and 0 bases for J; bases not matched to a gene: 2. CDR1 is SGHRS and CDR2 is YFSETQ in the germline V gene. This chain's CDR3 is CASSLAGDQETQYF. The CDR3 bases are TGCGCCAGCAGTTTAGCGGGGGACCAAGAGACCCAGTACTTC.

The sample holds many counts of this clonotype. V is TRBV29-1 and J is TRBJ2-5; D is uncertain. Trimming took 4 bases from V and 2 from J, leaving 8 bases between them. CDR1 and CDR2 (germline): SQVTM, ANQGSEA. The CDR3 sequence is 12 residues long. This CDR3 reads CSVGLSQETQYF. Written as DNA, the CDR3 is TGCAGCGTTGGCTTATCTCAAGAGACCCAGTACTTC.

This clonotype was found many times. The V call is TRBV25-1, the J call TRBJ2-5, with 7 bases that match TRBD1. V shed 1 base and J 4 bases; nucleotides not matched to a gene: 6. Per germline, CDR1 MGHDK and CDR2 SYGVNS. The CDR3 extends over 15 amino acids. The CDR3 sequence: CASSEWTGSGETQYF. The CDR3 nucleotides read TGTGCCAGCAGTGAATGGACAGGAAGTGGAGAGACCCAGTACTTC.

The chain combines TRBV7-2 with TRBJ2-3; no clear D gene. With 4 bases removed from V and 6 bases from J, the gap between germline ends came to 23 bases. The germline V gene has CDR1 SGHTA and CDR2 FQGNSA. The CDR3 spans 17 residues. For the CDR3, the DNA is TGTGCCAGCAGCTATGGTGGCCAGCTAGGCCTCACTGATACGCAGTATTTT. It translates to CASSYGGQLGLTDTQYF.

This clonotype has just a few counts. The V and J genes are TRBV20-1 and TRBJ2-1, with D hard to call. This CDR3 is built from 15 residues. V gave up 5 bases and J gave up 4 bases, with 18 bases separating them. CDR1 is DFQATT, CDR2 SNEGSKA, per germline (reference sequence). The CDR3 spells CSAFAVDRRYNEQFF. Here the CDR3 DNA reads TGCAGTGCTTTTGCAGTGGACCGACGGTACAATGAGCAGTTCTTC.

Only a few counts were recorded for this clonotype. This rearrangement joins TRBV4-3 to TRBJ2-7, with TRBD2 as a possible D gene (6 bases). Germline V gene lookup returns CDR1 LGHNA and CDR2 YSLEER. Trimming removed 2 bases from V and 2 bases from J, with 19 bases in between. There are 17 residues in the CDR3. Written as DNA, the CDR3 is TGCGCCAGCAGCCAAAATCCTTACAAGTCTAGCGCCTACGAGCAGTACTTC. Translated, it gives CASSQNPYKSSAYEQYF.

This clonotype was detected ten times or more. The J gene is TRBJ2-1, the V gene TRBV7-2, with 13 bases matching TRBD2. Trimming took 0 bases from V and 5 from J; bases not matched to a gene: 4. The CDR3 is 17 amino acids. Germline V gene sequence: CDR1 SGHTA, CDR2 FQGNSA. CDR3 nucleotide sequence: TGTGCCAGCAGCTTAGCGAGGGGACTAGCGGGAAACAATGAGCAGTTCTTC. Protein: CASSLARGLAGNNEQFF.

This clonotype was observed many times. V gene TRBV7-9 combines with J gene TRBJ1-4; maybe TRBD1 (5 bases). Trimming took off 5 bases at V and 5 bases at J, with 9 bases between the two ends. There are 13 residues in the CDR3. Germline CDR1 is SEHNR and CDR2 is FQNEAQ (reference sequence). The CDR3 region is CASSVGANEKLFF. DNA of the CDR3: TGTGCCAGCAGCGTCGGGGCAAATGAAAAACTGTTTTTT.

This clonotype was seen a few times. The CDR3 bases are TGTGCCAGCAGGCGGGCGATGACAGATACGCAGTATTTT. It yields the protein CASRRAMTDTQYF. The V gene is TRBV3-1, the J gene TRBJ2-3, with D perhaps TRBD2 (5 bases). Germline assignment: CDR1 LGHDT and CDR2 YNNKEL (reference sequence). CDR3 length: 13 residues. V lost 6 bases and J lost 3, with 10 bases in between.

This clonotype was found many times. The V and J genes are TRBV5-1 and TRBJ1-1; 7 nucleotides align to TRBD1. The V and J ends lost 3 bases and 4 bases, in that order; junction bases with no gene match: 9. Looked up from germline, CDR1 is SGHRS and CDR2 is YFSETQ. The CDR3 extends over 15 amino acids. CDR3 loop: CASSSLIRDSTEAFF. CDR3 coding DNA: TGCGCCAGCAGCTCCCTGATCCGGGACAGCACTGAAGCTTTCTTT.

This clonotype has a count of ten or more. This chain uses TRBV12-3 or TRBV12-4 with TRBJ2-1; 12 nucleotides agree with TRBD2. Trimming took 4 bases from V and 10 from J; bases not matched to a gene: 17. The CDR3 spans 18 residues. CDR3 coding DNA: TGTGCCAGCAGTTCCCCCTCCCGACTAGCGGGAGAAATTGGGGAGCAGTTCTTC. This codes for CASSSPSRLAGEIGEQFF.

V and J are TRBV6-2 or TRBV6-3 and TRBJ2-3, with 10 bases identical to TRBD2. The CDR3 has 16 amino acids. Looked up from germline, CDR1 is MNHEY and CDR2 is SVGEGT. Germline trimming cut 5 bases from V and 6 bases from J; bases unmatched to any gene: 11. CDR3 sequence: CASSDRAGGRDDTQYF. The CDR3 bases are TGTGCCAGCAGTGACCGAGCGGGAGGGAGGGATGATACGCAGTATTTT.

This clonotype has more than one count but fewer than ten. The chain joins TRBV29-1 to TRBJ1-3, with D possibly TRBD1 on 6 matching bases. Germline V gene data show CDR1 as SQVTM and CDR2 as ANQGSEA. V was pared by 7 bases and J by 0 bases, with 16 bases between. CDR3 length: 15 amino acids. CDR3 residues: CSARQAVDSGNTIYF. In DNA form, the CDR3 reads TGCAGCGCACGACAGGCTGTAGACTCTGGAAACACCATATATTTT.

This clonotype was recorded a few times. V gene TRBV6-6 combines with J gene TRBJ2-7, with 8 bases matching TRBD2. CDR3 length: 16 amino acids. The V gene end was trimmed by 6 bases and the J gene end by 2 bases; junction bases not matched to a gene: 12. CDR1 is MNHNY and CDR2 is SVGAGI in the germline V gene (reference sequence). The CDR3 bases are TGTGCCAGCAGCATCGGGGGCACTAGCGGCACCTACGAGCAGTACTTC. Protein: CASSIGGTSGTYEQYF.

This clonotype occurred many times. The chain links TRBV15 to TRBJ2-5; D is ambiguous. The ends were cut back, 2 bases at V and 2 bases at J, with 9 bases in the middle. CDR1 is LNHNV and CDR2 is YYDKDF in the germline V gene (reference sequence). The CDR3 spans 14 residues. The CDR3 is CATSRIDLQETQYF. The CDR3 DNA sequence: TGTGCCACCAGCAGAATCGATTTACAAGAGACCCAGTACTTC.